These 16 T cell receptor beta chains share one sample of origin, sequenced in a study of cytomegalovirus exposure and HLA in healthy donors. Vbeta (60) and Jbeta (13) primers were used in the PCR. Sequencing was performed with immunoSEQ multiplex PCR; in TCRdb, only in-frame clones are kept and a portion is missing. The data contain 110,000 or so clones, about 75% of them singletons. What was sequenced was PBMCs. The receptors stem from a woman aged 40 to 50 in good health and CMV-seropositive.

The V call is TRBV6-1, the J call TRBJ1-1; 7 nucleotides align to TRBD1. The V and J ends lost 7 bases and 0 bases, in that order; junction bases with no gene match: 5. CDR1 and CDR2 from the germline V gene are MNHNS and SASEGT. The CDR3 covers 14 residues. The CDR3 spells CASTDREMNTEAFF. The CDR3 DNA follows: TGTGCCAGCACCGACAGGGAAATGAACACTGAAGCTTTCTTT.

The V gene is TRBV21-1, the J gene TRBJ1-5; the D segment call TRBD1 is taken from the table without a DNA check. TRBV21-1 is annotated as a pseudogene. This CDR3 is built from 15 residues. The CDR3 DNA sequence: TGTGCCAGCAGCAAAGGACAGGGGCACAATCAGCCCCAGCATTTT. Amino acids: CASSKGQGHNQPQHF.

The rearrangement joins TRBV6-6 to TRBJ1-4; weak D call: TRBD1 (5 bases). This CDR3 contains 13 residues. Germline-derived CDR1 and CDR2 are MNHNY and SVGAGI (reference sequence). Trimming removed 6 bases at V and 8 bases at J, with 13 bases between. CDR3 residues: CASSQGYGEKLFF. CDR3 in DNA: TGTGCCAGCAGCCAGGGATACGGGGAAAAACTGTTTTTT.

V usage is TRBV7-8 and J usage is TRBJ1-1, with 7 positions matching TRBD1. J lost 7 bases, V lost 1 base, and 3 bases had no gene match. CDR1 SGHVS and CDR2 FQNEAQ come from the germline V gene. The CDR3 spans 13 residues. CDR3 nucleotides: TGTGCCAGCAGCTTAGTAACAGGGGATGAAGCTTTCTTT. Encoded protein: CASSLVTGDEAFF.

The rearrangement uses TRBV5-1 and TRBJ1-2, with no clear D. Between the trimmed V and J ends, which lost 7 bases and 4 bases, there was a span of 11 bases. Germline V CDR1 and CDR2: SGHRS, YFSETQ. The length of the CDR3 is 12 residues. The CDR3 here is CASRAGSYGYTF. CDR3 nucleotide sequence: TGCGCCAGCCGGGCGGGAAGCTATGGCTACACCTTC. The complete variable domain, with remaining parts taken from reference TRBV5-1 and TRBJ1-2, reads KAGVTQTPRYLIKTRGQQVTLSCSPISGHRSVSWYQQTPGQGLQFLFEYFSETQRNKGNFPGRFSGRQFSNSRSEMNVSTLELGDSALYLCASRAGSYGYTFGSGTRLTVV.

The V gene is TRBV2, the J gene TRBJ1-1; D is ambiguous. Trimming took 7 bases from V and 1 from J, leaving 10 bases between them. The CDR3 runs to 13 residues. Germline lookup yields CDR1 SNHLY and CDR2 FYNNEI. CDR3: CASNRDQNTEAFF. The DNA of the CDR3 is TGTGCCAGCAACAGAGACCAGAACACTGAAGCTTTCTTT.

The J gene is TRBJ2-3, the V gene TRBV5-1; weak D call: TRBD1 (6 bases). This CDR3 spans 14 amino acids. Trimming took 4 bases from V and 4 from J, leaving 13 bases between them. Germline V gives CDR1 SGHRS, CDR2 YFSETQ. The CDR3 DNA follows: TGCGCCAGCAGCAAAGACAGGACTCCAGATACGCAGTATTTT. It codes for CASSKDRTPDTQYF. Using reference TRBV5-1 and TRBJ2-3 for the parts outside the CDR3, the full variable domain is KAGVTQTPRYLIKTRGQQVTLSCSPISGHRSVSWYQQTPGQGLQFLFEYFSETQRNKGNFPGRFSGRQFSNSRSEMNVSTLELGDSALYLCASSKDRTPDTQYFGPGTRLTVL.

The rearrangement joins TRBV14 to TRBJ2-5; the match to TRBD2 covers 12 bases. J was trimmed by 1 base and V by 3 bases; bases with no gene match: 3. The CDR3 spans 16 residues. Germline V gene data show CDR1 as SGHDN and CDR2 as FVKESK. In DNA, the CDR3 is TGTGCCAGCAGCCACGGACTAGCGGGGCTCCAAGAGACCCAGTACTTC. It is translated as CASSHGLAGLQETQYF.

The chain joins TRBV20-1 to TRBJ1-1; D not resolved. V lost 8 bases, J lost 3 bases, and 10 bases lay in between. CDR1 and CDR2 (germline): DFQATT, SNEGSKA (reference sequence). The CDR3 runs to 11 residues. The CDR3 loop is CSPRHYTEAFF. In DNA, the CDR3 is TGCAGTCCCCGACACTACACTGAAGCTTTCTTT.

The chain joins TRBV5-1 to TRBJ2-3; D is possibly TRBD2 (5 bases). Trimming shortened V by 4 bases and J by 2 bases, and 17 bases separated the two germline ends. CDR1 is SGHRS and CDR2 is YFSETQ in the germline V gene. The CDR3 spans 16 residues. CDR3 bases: TGCGCCAGCAGCCCGTGGTCGGACTCGACCACAGATACGCAGTATTTT. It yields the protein CASSPWSDSTTDTQYF.

The CDR3 bases are TGTGCCAGCAGCCACTATAAGGACAGGCCGAACACTGAAGCTTTCTTT. This gives the protein CASSHYKDRPNTEAFF. The rearrangement uses TRBV14 and TRBJ1-1; 7 bases match TRBD1. V lost 3 bases, J lost 1 base, and 8 bases stayed unmatched. The length of the CDR3 is 16 residues. Germline values: CDR1 SGHDN, CDR2 FVKESK.

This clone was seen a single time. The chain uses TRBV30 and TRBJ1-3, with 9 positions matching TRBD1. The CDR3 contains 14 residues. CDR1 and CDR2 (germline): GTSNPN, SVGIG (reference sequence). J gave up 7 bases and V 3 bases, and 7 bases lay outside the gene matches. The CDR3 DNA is TGTGCCTGGAGCGAAACCGGGACAGGGAACACCATATATTTT. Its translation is CAWSETGTGNTIYF.

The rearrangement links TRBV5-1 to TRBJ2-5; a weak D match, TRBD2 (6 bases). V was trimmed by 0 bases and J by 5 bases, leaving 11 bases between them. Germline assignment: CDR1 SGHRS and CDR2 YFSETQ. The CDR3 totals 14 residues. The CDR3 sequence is CASSLGLVGETQYF. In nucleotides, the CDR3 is TGCGCCAGCAGCTTGGGACTAGTGGGGGAGACCCAGTACTTC. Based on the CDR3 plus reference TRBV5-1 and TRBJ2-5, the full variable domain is KAGVTQTPRYLIKTRGQQVTLSCSPISGHRSVSWYQQTPGQGLQFLFEYFSETQRNKGNFPGRFSGRQFSNSRSEMNVSTLELGDSALYLCASSLGLVGETQYFGPGTRLLVL.

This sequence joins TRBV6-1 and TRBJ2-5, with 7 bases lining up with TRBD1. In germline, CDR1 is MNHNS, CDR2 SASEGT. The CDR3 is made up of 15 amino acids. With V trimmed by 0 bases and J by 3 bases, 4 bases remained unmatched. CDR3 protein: CASSEAPDRKETQYF. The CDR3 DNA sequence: TGTGCCAGCAGTGAAGCCCCGGACAGGAAAGAGACCCAGTACTTC.

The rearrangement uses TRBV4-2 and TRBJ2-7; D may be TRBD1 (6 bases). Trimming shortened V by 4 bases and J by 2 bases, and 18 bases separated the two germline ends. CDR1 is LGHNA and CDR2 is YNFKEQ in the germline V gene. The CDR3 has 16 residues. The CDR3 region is CASSLPQGSTAYEQYF. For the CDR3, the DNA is TGTGCCAGCAGCCTTCCCCAGGGGTCCACCGCCTACGAGCAGTACTTC.

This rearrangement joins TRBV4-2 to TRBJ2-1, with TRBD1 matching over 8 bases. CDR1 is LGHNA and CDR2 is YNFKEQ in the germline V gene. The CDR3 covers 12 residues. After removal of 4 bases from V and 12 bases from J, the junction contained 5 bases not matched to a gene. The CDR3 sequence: CASSRGQGLQFF. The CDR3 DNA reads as TGTGCCAGCAGCCGAGGACAGGGTCTGCAGTTCTTC.